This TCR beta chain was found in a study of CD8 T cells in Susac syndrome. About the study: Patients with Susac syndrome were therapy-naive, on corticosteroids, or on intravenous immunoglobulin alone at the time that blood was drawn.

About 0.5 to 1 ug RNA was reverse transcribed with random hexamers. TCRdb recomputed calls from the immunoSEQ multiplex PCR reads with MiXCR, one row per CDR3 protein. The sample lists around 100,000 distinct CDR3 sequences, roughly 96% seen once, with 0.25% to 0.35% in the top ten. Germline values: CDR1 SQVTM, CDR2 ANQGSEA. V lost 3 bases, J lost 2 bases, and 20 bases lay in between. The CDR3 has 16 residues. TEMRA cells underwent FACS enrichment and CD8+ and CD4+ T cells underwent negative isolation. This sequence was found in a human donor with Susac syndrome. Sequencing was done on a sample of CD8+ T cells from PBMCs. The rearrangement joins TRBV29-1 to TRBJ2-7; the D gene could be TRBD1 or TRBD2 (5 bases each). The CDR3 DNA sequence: TGCAGCGTTGAGGGACCTCCTTTAACCGGCCCCTACGAGCAGTACTTC. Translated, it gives CSVEGPPLTGPYEQYF.